Following are 5 T cell receptor beta chains from one sample sequenced in a study of blood T cell repertoires in COVID-19 (dated by TCRdb to about 2020). Libraries were built with the immunoSEQ multiplex PCR assay. TCRdb's version of the immuneACCESS table is confined to in-frame rearrangements and falls short of the full clone set. An unresolved V gene accounts for under half of the shortfall where checked; the remainder is of unknown origin. Across this sample there are a few hundred thousand clones, with roughly 84% seen only once. The top ten hold 5% to 8% of the sample. Sequencing used PBMCs or T cells enriched from blood (not recorded which). The source of these receptors is a woman in her fifties or sixties who had been exposed to COVID-19.

This rearrangement joins TRBV18 to TRBJ1-1; 9 positions agree with TRBD1. Trimming removed 3 bases from V and 4 bases from J; junction bases left unmatched: 3. Per germline, CDR1 KGHSH and CDR2 LQKENI. This CDR3 is built from 14 residues. The CDR3 DNA reads TGTGCCAGCTCACCCCGGGACAGGGTCACTGAAGCTTTCTTT. It yields the protein CASSPRDRVTEAFF. Using reference TRBV18 and TRBJ1-1 for the parts outside the CDR3, the full variable domain is NAGVMQNPRHLVRRRGQEARLRCSPMKGHSHVYWYRQLPEEGLKFMVYLQKENIIDESGMPKERFSAEFPKEGPSILRIQQVVRGDSAAYFCASSPRDRVTEAFFGQGTRLTVV.

The chain carries TRBV6-6 and TRBJ1-1; D is perhaps TRBD1 (5 bases). This CDR3 comprises 12 residues. V lost 6 bases to trimming and J lost 5 bases, with 10 bases between them. The germline CDR1 and CDR2 sequences are MNHNY and SVGAGI (reference sequence). The CDR3 here is CASSPGVTEAFF. The CDR3 DNA reads TGTGCCAGCAGCCCGGGGGTAACTGAAGCTTTCTTT.

The chain uses TRBV5-6 and TRBJ1-2; 7 nucleotides line up with TRBD1. V shed 0 bases, J shed 8 bases, and the junction held 4 bases outside the gene matches. Looked up from germline, CDR1 is SGHDT and CDR2 is YYEEEE. The CDR3 covers 13 residues. CDR3 loop: CASSLEGAGGYTF. The CDR3 nucleotides are TGTGCCAGCAGCTTGGAGGGGGCCGGGGGCTACACCTTC. Using reference TRBV5-6 and TRBJ1-2 for the parts outside the CDR3, the full variable domain is DAGVTQSPTHLIKTRGQQVTLRCSPKSGHDTVSWYQQALGQGPQFIFQYYEEEERQRGNFPDRFSGHQFPNYSSELNVNALLLGDSALYLCASSLEGAGGYTFGSGTRLTVV.

The chain is built from TRBV7-8 and TRBJ1-4; D not certain. Trimming took off 5 bases at V and 0 bases at J, with 10 bases between the two ends. This CDR3 comprises 15 residues. Germline V lookup: CDR1 SGHVS, CDR2 FQNEAQ. DNA for the CDR3: TGTGCCAGCAGCCCAGGAGGCTCAACTAATGAAAAACTGTTTTTT. It yields the protein CASSPGGSTNEKLFF. The variable domain in full, completed from reference TRBV7-8 and TRBJ1-4, reads GAGVSQSPRYKVAKRGQDVALRCDPISGHVSLFWYQQALGQGPEFLTYFQNEAQLDKSGLPSDRFFAERPEGSVSTLKIQRTQQEDSAVYLCASSPGGSTNEKLFFGSGTQLSVL.

This chain connects TRBV2 to TRBJ1-1, with a weak D call TRBD1 (5 bases). The CDR3 length is 17 residues. In germline, CDR1 is SNHLY, CDR2 FYNNEI. V lost 7 bases, J lost 6 bases, and 27 bases lay in between. This CDR3 reads CASKKGTAPLGSAEAFF. In DNA form, the CDR3 reads TGTGCCAGCAAAAAGGGGACTGCCCCTCTGGGATCTGCTGAAGCTTTCTTT. Together with reference TRBV2 and TRBJ1-1, the CDR3 gives the full variable domain: EPEVTQTPSHQVTQMGQEVILRCVPISNHLYFYWYRQILGQKVEFLVSFYNNEISEKSEIFDDQFSVERPDGSNFTLKIRSTKLEDSAMYFCASKKGTAPLGSAEAFFGQGTRLTVV.